This is a list of T cell receptor beta chains from one sample in a study of cytotoxic CD8 clonotypes in ibrutinib-treated CLL. This table comes from immunoSEQ multiplex PCR, and its TCRdb copy is limited to in-frame clones, with some not included. The table shows roughly 130,000 clones, with around 93% occurring only once. This specimen was PBMCs, taken after 12 months of ibrutinib treatment. The source is a human donor with chronic lymphocytic leukemia. Both conserved end residues are part of each CDR3. The D gene is left open where the match is weak. Not all rows give a size; the values are once, few, many and, for expanded clones, a class.

V	J	D	size	DNA	CDR3
TRBV9	TRBJ1-4	.	.	TGTGCCAGCAGCGTGGGTGGGGCTCCTAATGAAAAACTGTTTTTT	CASSVGGAPNEKLFF
TRBV18	TRBJ2-1	TRBD1	.	TGTGCCAGCTCACCCGTCGACAGGGTCTCCTACAATGAGCAGTTCTTC	CASSPVDRVSYNEQFF
TRBV28	TRBJ1-1	.	.	TGTGCCAGCAGTTTGGGGGTAACTGAAGCTTTCTTT	CASSLGVTEAFF
TRBV2	TRBJ1-2	TRBD1	.	TGTGCCAGCAGCGCAGGGGGCTGGGGCTACACCTTC	CASSAGGWGYTF
TRBV9	TRBJ2-7	TRBD2	.	TGTGCCAGCAGTCGGACTAGCGGGAGATTCCACGAGCAGTACTTC	CASSRTSGRFHEQYF
TRBV18	TRBJ2-7	TRBD1	.	TGTGCCAGCTCACTTGCGGACAGGGGAGGATACGAGCAGTACTTC	CASSLADRGGYEQYF
TRBV7-9	TRBJ1-2	.	.	TGTGCCAGCAGCTCGACCCTAGGGAGGGTTACGGATGGCTACACCTTC	CASSSTLGRVTDGYTF
TRBV7-7	TRBJ2-3	.	.	TGTGCTAGCAGCTTAGGATACGGCGATACGCAGTATTTT	CASSLGYGDTQYF
TRBV19	TRBJ1-5	.	.	TGTGCCAGTACCTCCAAGGTGGACAGCAATCAGCCCCAGCATTTT	CASTSKVDSNQPQHF
TRBV5-1	TRBJ2-7	.	few	TGCGCCAGCAGCTTGGAAGGGGTACGGGAGGAGCAGTACTTC	CASSLEGVREEQYF
TRBV28	TRBJ2-7	.	.	TGTGCCAGCAGCCCCTCCAGCTCCTACGAGCAGTACTTC	CASSPSSSYEQYF
TRBV29-1	TRBJ1-5	.	.	TGCAGCGTTGGGCAGGGCGAAGGTCAGCCCCAGCATTTT	CSVGQGEGQPQHF
TRBV7-3	TRBJ2-1	TRBD2	.	TGTGCCAGCAGCTCCCACAATAGCGGGAAAAACAATGAGCAGTTCTTC	CASSSHNSGKNNEQFF
TRBV30	TRBJ2-1	TRBD1	.	TGTGCCTGGAGTGGGGGACAGGGAGGCAATGAGCAGTTCTTC	CAWSGGQGGNEQFF